The 14 T cell receptor beta chains given below trace back to one sample, sequenced in a study of blood T cell repertoires in COVID-19. This table comes from immunoSEQ multiplex PCR, and its TCRdb copy is limited to in-frame clones, with some not included. The sample shows more than 90,000 clones, around 80% of them seen only once. Sequences were obtained from peripheral blood. Receptors originate from a human donor in a cohort sampled during active COVID-19.

This sequence joins TRBV18 and TRBJ2-2, with TRBD1 matching over 7 bases. Germline V gives CDR1 KGHSH, CDR2 LQKENI. The CDR3 spans 16 residues. V dropped 5 bases and J dropped 0; count of bases not matched to a gene: 6. CDR3 DNA sequence: TGTGCCAGCTCATCCCGACAGGGCGCGAACACCGGGGAGCTGTTTTTT. It yields the protein CASSSRQGANTGELFF. Based on the CDR3 plus reference TRBV18 and TRBJ2-2, the full variable domain is NAGVMQNPRHLVRRRGQEARLRCSPMKGHSHVYWYRQLPEEGLKFMVYLQKENIIDESGMPKERFSAEFPKEGPSILRIQQVVRGDSAAYFCASSSRQGANTGELFFGEGSRLTVL.

This clone has a count of ten or more. CDR3 region: CATSRRGGNGYTF. CDR3 coding DNA: TGTGCCACCAGCAGAAGGGGAGGGAATGGCTACACCTTC. The V gene is TRBV15, the J gene TRBJ1-2; a weak D match, TRBD1 (5 bases). This CDR3 region has 13 residues. Trimming cost V 2 bases and J 6 bases, with 10 bases left between them. Germline lookup yields CDR1 LNHNV and CDR2 YYDKDF (reference sequence). Using reference TRBV15 and TRBJ1-2 for the parts outside the CDR3, the full variable domain is DAMVIQNPRYQVTQFGKPVTLSCSQTLNHNVMYWYQQKSSQAPKLLFHYYDKDFNNEADTPDNFQSRRPNTSFCFLDIRSPGLGDTAMYLCATSRRGGNGYTFGSGTRLTVV.

The chain carries TRBV5-1 and TRBJ2-7; D is undetermined. Germline loops: CDR1 SGHRS, CDR2 YFSETQ. This CDR3 is built from 13 residues. V lost 3 bases to trimming and J lost 4 bases, with 11 bases between them. CDR3 nucleotide sequence: TGCGCCAGCAGCTCCCCCGGAGCGTACGAGCAGTACTTC. Translated: CASSSPGAYEQYF.

This clone was seen only a few times. V and J are TRBV19 and TRBJ1-5, with D possibly matching TRBD1 (6 bases). This CDR3 region has 16 residues. Between the trimmed V and J ends, which lost 5 bases and 9 bases, there was a span of 23 bases. Germline values: CDR1 LNHDA, CDR2 SQIVND (reference sequence). CDR3 coding DNA: TGTGCCAGTAGTTCTCGCGCGTCACAGGGTGCCTGGCCCCAGCATTTT. Translating gives CASSSRASQGAWPQHF.

The rearrangement uses TRBV6-5 and TRBJ2-1; no clear D gene. CDR3 length: 13 residues. Trimming shortened V by 2 bases and J by 8 bases, and 10 bases separated the two germline ends. Germline V CDR1 and CDR2: MNHEY, SVGAGI. Here the CDR3 DNA reads TGTGCCAGCAGTTACACCCCTAGAGATGAGCAGTTCTTC. It specifies CASSYTPRDEQFF.

This clone was seen a single time. The V gene is TRBV19, the J gene TRBJ1-1; 11 bases line up with TRBD1. The CDR3 contains 16 residues. Per the germline V gene, CDR1 is LNHDA and CDR2 is SQIVND (reference sequence). The V and J ends lost 4 bases and 1 base, in that order; junction bases with no gene match: 5. CDR3 nucleotide sequence: TGTGCCAGTAGTACCGGGACAGGGGGAAGGAACACTGAAGCTTTCTTT. It codes for CASSTGTGGRNTEAFF.

V and J are TRBV13 and TRBJ2-7; a weak D match, TRBD2 (6 bases). Germline V CDR1 and CDR2: PRHDT, FYEKMQ (reference sequence). Trimming left V 6 bases short and J 5 bases short, with 23 bases between. The CDR3 loop spans 16 amino acids. The CDR3 DNA follows: TGTGCCAGCAGTGATACGAATAGCGGAGCGGGCGACGAGCAGTACTTC. Protein sequence: CASSDTNSGAGDEQYF.

V and J are TRBV18 and TRBJ1-4; the match to TRBD1 covers 7 bases. The CDR3 spans 16 residues. Germline trimming cut 3 bases from V and 0 bases from J; bases unmatched to any gene: 4. In germline, CDR1 is KGHSH, CDR2 LQKENI. The CDR3 DNA reads TGTGCCAGCTCACCGCAGGGGGTAGCAACTAATGAAAAACTGTTTTTT. Protein: CASSPQGVATNEKLFF.

The gene calls are TRBV6-5 and TRBJ2-1; 9 bases are shared with TRBD1. This CDR3 region has 15 residues. CDR1 is MNHEY and CDR2 is SVGAGI in the germline V gene. The junction had 9 bases not matched to a gene; V was cut back by 5 bases and J by 7 bases. CDR3 region: CASSLRDRVRNEQFF. The CDR3 DNA sequence: TGTGCCAGCAGTCTCCGGGACAGGGTGCGTAATGAGCAGTTCTTC.

The chain has TRBV18 and TRBJ1-5; no clear D. The germline V gene has CDR1 KGHSH and CDR2 LQKENI. The length of the CDR3 is 15 residues. V lost 3 bases and J lost 4, with 13 bases in between. DNA for the CDR3: TGTGCCAGCTCACCTATCAAGACTCCAAATCAGCCCCAGCATTTT. Its protein product is CASSPIKTPNQPQHF.

This clone showed up just a few times. This rearrangement joins TRBV6-5 to TRBJ1-6; D is unresolved. The CDR3 covers 14 residues. Between the trimmed V and J ends, which lost 0 bases and 10 bases, there was a span of 10 bases. The germline V gene has CDR1 MNHEY and CDR2 SVGAGI. The CDR3 DNA follows: TGTGCCAGCAGTTACTCGACGAGGGTGTCACCCCTCCACTTT. It is translated as CASSYSTRVSPLHF.

The chain employs TRBV19 and TRBJ1-5; TRBD1 agrees at 9 bases. The CDR3 totals 20 residues. With V trimmed by 3 bases and J by 0 bases, 15 bases remained unmatched. Germline-derived CDR1 and CDR2 are LNHDA and SQIVND (reference sequence). CDR3 DNA: TGTGCCAGTAGTATTAATGCGGGACAGGGTTGGTCCTATAGCAATCAGCCCCAGCATTTT. Its translation is CASSINAGQGWSYSNQPQHF.

The chain combines TRBV5-1 with TRBJ2-1; 11 bases are shared with TRBD1. The junction had 6 bases not matched to a gene; V was cut back by 4 bases and J by 6 bases. This CDR3 has 15 residues. The germline gives CDR1 SGHRS, CDR2 YFSETQ. The CDR3: CASSLPGQGVNEQFF. The CDR3 region has the DNA TGCGCCAGCAGCCTCCCGGGACAGGGGGTCAATGAGCAGTTCTTC.

The CDR3 loop is CASSQEIKAVPIYEQYF. CDR3 bases: TGTGCCAGCAGCCAGGAAATTAAGGCGGTTCCAATCTACGAGCAGTACTTC. J is TRBJ2-7 and V is TRBV3-1 (or the pseudogene TRBV3-2); D not resolved. Germline CDR1 and CDR2: LGHDT and YNNKEL (reference sequence). V dropped 3 bases and J dropped 3 bases, with 21 bases sitting between them. CDR3 size: 17 residues.